Following are 26 T cell receptor beta chains from one sample sequenced in a study of cytomegalovirus exposure and HLA in healthy donors. Both 60 Vbeta primers and 13 Jbeta primers went into the PCR. Produced via immunoSEQ multiplex PCR; TCRdb's table is partial and in-frame only. The sample includes roughly 120,000 clones, 60% to 85% of them seen just once. Sample: PBMCs. These receptor sequences come from a human donor in good health.

Of note for this clone: The junction shows a germline mismatch at one end, possibly a read error. The V call is TRBV4-1, the J call TRBJ1-1, with a weak D call TRBD1 (5 bases). The V gene's germline CDR1 is MGHRA and CDR2 YSYEKL. This CDR3 is built from 14 residues. CDR3: CASSQETRVEVAFF. DNA of the CDR3: TGTGCCAGCAGCCAAGAAACCAGGGTCGAGGTAGCTTTCTTT.

The chain employs TRBV13 and TRBJ1-1, with D maybe TRBD1 (6 bases). V was pared by 2 bases and J by 8 bases, with 15 bases between. Germline loops: CDR1 PRHDT, CDR2 FYEKMQ (reference sequence). CDR3 length equals 14 residues. The CDR3 DNA is TGTGCCAGCAGCTTACTGTCCCCAGGGGCGGAAGCTTTCTTT. Encoded protein: CASSLLSPGAEAFF.

There are a few counts of this clone. The V call is TRBV6-5, the J call TRBJ2-7, with D possibly being TRBD2 (6 bases). The V gene lost 0 bases and the J gene lost 0 bases, with 12 bases spanning the gap. CDR1 is MNHEY, CDR2 SVGAGI, per germline. CDR3 size: 16 residues. CDR3 sequence reads: CASSYSYGGSSYEQYF. CDR3 nucleotide sequence: TGTGCCAGCAGTTACTCGTATGGGGGGAGCTCCTACGAGCAGTACTTC.

This chain uses TRBV15 with TRBJ1-5; a possible D gene is TRBD1 (5 bases). Per germline, CDR1 LNHNV and CDR2 YYDKDF (reference sequence). The length of the CDR3 is 14 residues. Trimming removed 3 bases at V and 6 bases at J, with 12 bases between. This CDR3 reads CATSRARTGQPQHF. The CDR3 bases are TGTGCCACCAGCAGGGCCCGAACAGGTCAGCCCCAGCATTTT.

The rearrangement joins TRBV7-9 to TRBJ2-3, with 9 bases that match TRBD1. Losses at the gene ends were 0 bases for V and 4 bases for J; bases not matched to a gene: 5. CDR1 SEHNR and CDR2 FQNEAQ come from the germline V gene (reference sequence). The CDR3 sequence is 16 residues long. CDR3 sequence: CASSLAGTGYADTQYF. CDR3 bases: TGTGCCAGCAGCTTAGCGGGGACAGGGTACGCAGATACGCAGTATTTT.

V gene TRBV5-1 combines with J gene TRBJ2-5; 7 bases fit TRBD2. With 0 bases clipped from V and 5 bases from J, the junction kept 13 bases outside the gene matches. CDR1 and CDR2 from the germline V gene are SGHRS and YFSETQ. The CDR3 covers 17 residues. CDR3 in amino acids: CASSLGPPEAGEETQYF. CDR3 DNA sequence: TGCGCCAGCAGCTTGGGTCCCCCGGAGGCGGGGGAGGAGACCCAGTACTTC.

V and J are TRBV5-1 and TRBJ2-7; 7 nucleotides line up with TRBD1. Losses at the gene ends were 3 bases for V and 2 bases for J; bases not matched to a gene: 8. This CDR3 spans 15 amino acids. Per the germline V gene, CDR1 is SGHRS and CDR2 is YFSETQ. The CDR3 DNA follows: TGCGCCAGCAGCTCCCAAACAGGGGTTCCCTACGAGCAGTACTTC. This gives the protein CASSSQTGVPYEQYF.

The J gene is TRBJ1-5, the V gene TRBV2; D is undetermined. The germline V and J ends were trimmed by 6 bases and 11 bases, with 11 bases remaining between them. Germline V lookup: CDR1 SNHLY, CDR2 FYNNEI. The CDR3 consists of 11 residues. The CDR3 bases are TGTGCCAGCAGATCGTTCCAGGCCCAGCATTTT. Translation gives CASRSFQAQHF.

In regard to this clone: Compared with germline, one end of the junction differs, possibly owing to a read error. The genes are TRBV4-1 and TRBJ2-7, with 10 positions matching TRBD2. The CDR3 contains 14 residues. Germline lookup yields CDR1 MGHRA and CDR2 YSYEKL. Written as DNA, the CDR3 is TGCGCCGGCAGCCAAGCTAGCGGGGGTTACGAGCAGTACTTC. Residues: CAGSQASGGYEQYF.

The genes are TRBV27 and TRBJ2-7, with D possibly TRBD1 on 6 matching bases. Trimming took 6 bases from V and 4 from J, leaving 13 bases between them. Germline CDR1 is MNHEY and CDR2 is SMNVEV (reference sequence). CDR3 size: 13 residues. The chain's CDR3 is CASSPGQTYEQYF. The CDR3 region has the DNA TGTGCCAGCAGCCCCGGACAGACTTACGAGCAGTACTTC.

V gene TRBV7-9 combines with J gene TRBJ1-2; possible D gene TRBD1, 5 bases. This CDR3 is built from 18 residues. CDR1 and CDR2 (germline): SEHNR, FQNEAQ (reference sequence). V was shortened by 1 base and J by 7 bases, with 25 bases between the two germline ends. CDR3 nucleotides: TGTGCCAGCAGCTTAGATATGGGGTCGACAGCCTTTAGGGCTGGCTACACCTTC. Its translation: CASSLDMGSTAFRAGYTF.

J is TRBJ1-2 and V is TRBV11-2; no clear D. Germline CDR1 and CDR2: SGHAT and FQNNGV. CDR3 length: 14 residues. Trimming pared 5 bases from V and 6 bases from J, leaving 16 bases between. CDR3 protein: CASSPPGGGNGYTF. The CDR3 region has the DNA TGTGCCAGCAGCCCACCCGGAGGAGGGAATGGCTACACCTTC. Supplemented by reference TRBV11-2 and TRBJ1-2, the full variable domain reads EAGVAQSPRYKIIEKRQSVAFWCNPISGHATLYWYQQILGQGPKLLIQFQNNGVVDDSQLPKDRFSAERLKGVDSTLKIQPAKLEDSAVYLCASSPPGGGNGYTFGSGTRLTVV.

The chain combines TRBV7-8 with TRBJ2-3, with a possible D match to TRBD2 (7 bases). CDR3 length: 16 residues. Trimming removed 5 bases from V and 3 bases from J, with 18 bases in between. Germline-derived CDR1 and CDR2 are SGHVS and FQNEAQ. CDR3 bases: TGTGCCAGCAGCCTCACAGGGAGGGGCGATACAGATACGCAGTATTTT. Translated: CASSLTGRGDTDTQYF.

This clone occurred a few times. This rearrangement joins TRBV5-6 to TRBJ1-4; 11 nucleotides align to TRBD1. This CDR3 comprises 16 residues. Trimming removed 3 bases from V and 5 bases from J; junction bases left unmatched: 6. Germline V CDR1 and CDR2: SGHDT, YYEEEE. CDR3 protein: CASSSGTGGKNEKLFF. Written as DNA, the CDR3 is TGTGCCAGCAGCTCCGGGACAGGGGGGAAGAATGAAAAACTGTTTTTT.

This chain links TRBV7-8 with TRBJ1-1, with 8 bases matching TRBD1. Germline-derived CDR1 and CDR2 are SGHVS and FQNEAQ. Unmatched junction bases numbered 13, after V lost 5 bases and J lost 8 bases. The CDR3 runs 15 residues. CDR3 residues: CASSVRDRLDLEAFF. CDR3 in DNA: TGTGCCAGCAGCGTACGGGACAGGTTAGACTTGGAAGCTTTCTTT.

The chain is built from TRBV28 and TRBJ2-1; 8 bases agree with TRBD2. Germline loops: CDR1 MDHEN, CDR2 SYDVKM. Losses at the gene ends were 7 bases for V and 0 bases for J; bases not matched to a gene: 8. The CDR3 length is 16 residues. The CDR3 reads CASTGPGGVSYNEQFF. For the CDR3, the DNA is TGTGCCAGCACCGGACCCGGGGGGGTCTCCTACAATGAGCAGTTCTTC.

CDR3 sequence (DNA): TGTGCCAGCAGTTACTCCGGGACAGCCTACGAGCAGTACTTC. Its translation is CASSYSGTAYEQYF. The chain couples TRBV6-5 to TRBJ2-7; 7 bases agree with TRBD1. CDR3 length: 14 residues. Trimming at V came to 0 bases and at J to 2 bases, leaving 1 base not matched to a gene. Germline values: CDR1 MNHEY, CDR2 SVGAGI.

The V and J genes are TRBV28 and TRBJ2-2, with TRBD2 as a possible D gene (6 bases). Between the trimmed V and J ends, which lost 3 bases and 6 bases, there was a span of 8 bases. Germline V gives CDR1 MDHEN, CDR2 SYDVKM. CDR3 length: 13 amino acids. The chain's CDR3 is CASSFPGAGELFF. CDR3 bases: TGTGCCAGCAGTTTTCCGGGAGCCGGGGAGCTGTTTTTT.

The chain employs TRBV6-5 and TRBJ2-7; tentative D call: TRBD1 (5 bases). CDR1 is MNHEY, CDR2 SVGAGI, per germline. CDR3 size: 15 residues. Deletions cut 7 bases from V and 6 bases from J, with 22 bases between. The CDR3 region is CASTSAGRAAGEQYF. The CDR3 DNA sequence: TGTGCCAGCACTTCAGCAGGCAGGGCGGCAGGCGAGCAGTACTTC.

The chain couples TRBV6-5 to TRBJ1-1, with 11 bases that match TRBD1. The CDR3 loop spans 14 amino acids. Trimming cost V 4 bases and J 4 bases; bases outside gene matches: 2. Germline values: CDR1 MNHEY, CDR2 SVGAGI. CDR3 coding DNA: TGTGCCAGCAGTTCCGGGACAGGGGGCACTGAAGCTTTCTTT. This sequence encodes CASSSGTGGTEAFF.

The chain employs TRBV6-1 and TRBJ2-5, with no clear D. The J call may be faulty, since TRBJ2-7 better matches the DNA end. Germline values: CDR1 MNHNS, CDR2 SASEGT. There are 13 residues in the CDR3. CDR3 in amino acids: CASSEAFSYEQYF. The CDR3 bases are TGTGCCAGCAGTGAAGCTTTTAGCTACGAGCAGTACTTC.

In nucleotides, the CDR3 is TGCGCCAGCAGCTTCCCGGACAGACACTCCACTGAAGCTTTCTTT. It is translated as CASSFPDRHSTEAFF. The chain combines TRBV5-1 with TRBJ1-1; D is perhaps TRBD1 (6 bases). Trimming took 2 bases from V and 4 from J, leaving 15 bases between them. CDR1 and CDR2 from the germline V gene are SGHRS and YFSETQ. This CDR3 has 15 amino acids. Full variable domain (rest looked up from reference TRBV5-1 and TRBJ1-1): KAGVTQTPRYLIKTRGQQVTLSCSPISGHRSVSWYQQTPGQGLQFLFEYFSETQRNKGNFPGRFSGRQFSNSRSEMNVSTLELGDSALYLCASSFPDRHSTEAFFGQGTRLTVV.

V and J are TRBV27 and TRBJ1-2; weak D call: TRBD1 (6 bases). The CDR3 consists of 14 residues. V was clipped by 8 bases and J by 8 bases, with 21 bases between them. Germline V gene sequence: CDR1 MNHEY, CDR2 SMNVEV (reference sequence). The CDR3 region has the DNA TGTGCCAGCGGAACAGGGTATGAGGCGTTAGGCTACACCTTC. Protein product: CASGTGYEALGYTF.

This clone was found once. CDR3 sequence: CAIPISRQKNTGELFF. The DNA for the CDR3 is TGTGCCATCCCAATTTCCCGACAGAAGAACACCGGGGAGCTGTTTTTT. The V and J genes are TRBV10-3 and TRBJ2-2, with D perhaps matching TRBD1 (5 bases). V was pared by 8 bases and J by 1 base, with 17 bases between. Germline V CDR1 and CDR2: ENHRY, SYGVKD. The CDR3 has 16 residues.

This chain joins TRBV19 and TRBJ2-1, with TRBD2 identical over 10 bases. In germline, CDR1 is LNHDA, CDR2 SQIVND (reference sequence). Trimming removed 0 bases from V and 6 bases from J; junction bases left unmatched: 8. The CDR3 loop spans 17 amino acids. In DNA form, the CDR3 reads TGTGCCAGTAGTATAGATCTATGGGCTAGCGGGGGCAATGAGCAGTTCTTC. Its translation is CASSIDLWASGGNEQFF.

The chain couples TRBV12-5 to TRBJ2-7, with a tentative D call TRBD1 (6 bases). The CDR3 loop spans 17 amino acids. The V end was cut by 4 bases, the J end by 1 base, with 20 bases between. CDR1 LGHNT and CDR2 FRNRAP come from the germline V gene. The chain's CDR3 is CASGWAPRTATSYEQYF. CDR3 nucleotides: TGTGCTAGTGGTTGGGCTCCCAGGACAGCTACTTCCTACGAGCAGTACTTC.